This T cell receptor (beta chain) was sequenced during a study of blood T cells in healthy people across ages. V lost 0 bases and J 6 bases, leaving 6 bases between the germline ends. The CDR3 extends over 12 amino acids. Germline V gene data show CDR1 as SGDLS and CDR2 as YYNGEE. Using a J-beta primer mix together with a sample-barcoded 5' primer, a second PCR was run for roughly 6 to 12 cycles. TCRdb reprocessed the 5' RACE reads with MiXCR, giving one entry per CDR3 protein. The data show 600,000 to 850,000 distinct CDR3 sequences, around a quarter seen once. This sample was also put to use in a study of T cells of mothers and their children. That work contributes: It was related mother-child pairs that showed slightly higher overlap than unrelated pairs, without reaching significance. Across the analysis, no persistent microchimeric T cell clones were detected.

The clonotype originates from a boy under 18 in good health. The V and J genes are TRBV9 and TRBJ1-1; D is undetermined. The sequenced material came from blood. CDR3 DNA sequence: TGTGCCAGCAGCGTAGGTGAGGCTGAAGCTTTCTTT. Its protein is CASSVGEAEAFF.